A single sample gave rise to the 18 T cell receptor beta chains below, sequenced in a study of shared clonotypes between healthy human individuals (dated by TCRdb to 2018 to 2021). CD8 naive samples consisted of CD45RO-negative cells that were positively selected for CCR7, yielding a CD45RA+CCR7+ population without TemRA cells. The library was prepared using the immunoSEQ multiplex PCR assay. This is the immuneACCESS table as TCRdb keeps it, with only in-frame sequences that have V and J called. A part of the clones is gone; compared with another copy, unresolved V genes explain less than half, and the rest is unexplained. The sample has about 2.2 million clones on record, about 92% of them singletons. Jointly, the top ten make up 1.5% to 2% of the sample. Sequencing used naive CD8+ T cells from PBMCs. The sample's cell subset or site label is to be understood as: CD45RA+CCR7+. The receptor set was obtained from a man between 18 and 35 years old in good health. Some clones in this sample may be carry-over from other donors' samples.

The chain recombines TRBV10-2 with TRBJ2-2; D possibly corresponds to TRBD1 (5 bases). CDR3 length: 16 amino acids. V was trimmed by 7 bases and J by 6 bases, leaving 21 bases between them. Germline V gene lookup returns CDR1 WSHSY and CDR2 SAAADI. The CDR3, as DNA: TGCGCCAGCACGTTAGGTCAGATGGGGCCACCCGGGGAGCTGTTTTTT. Translated, it gives CASTLGQMGPPGELFF.

This clone appeared once. The sample contains more than one DNA sequence encoding this CDR3. This chain connects TRBV27 to TRBJ2-3, with TRBD1 matching 10 bases. CDR3 length equals 14 residues. The junction had 1 base not matched to a gene; V was cut back by 4 bases and J by 3 bases. CDR1 is MNHEY, CDR2 SMNVEV, per germline (reference sequence). CDR3 sequence: CASSWGQGTDTQYF. CDR3 DNA: TGTGCCAGCAGTTGGGGACAGGGGACAGATACGCAGTATTTT.

This rearrangement joins TRBV9 to TRBJ1-3; D not certain. The CDR3 is 17 residues long. Trimming left V 4 bases short and J 2 bases short, with 19 bases between. CDR1 is SGDLS and CDR2 is YYNGEE in the germline V gene. CDR3 sequence (DNA): TGTGCCAGCAGCTCGGGTGGGTCCGTCTATGCTGGAAACACCATATATTTT. This translates into CASSSGGSVYAGNTIYF.

The chain couples TRBV29-1 to TRBJ2-1; 14 positions match TRBD2. Germline loops: CDR1 SQVTM, CDR2 ANQGSEA. There are 15 residues in the CDR3. V lost 6 bases and J lost 8; bases outside the gene matches: 9. In DNA, the CDR3 is TGCAGCGTGCTACGGGGGACTAGCGGGAGAGATGAGCAGTTCTTC. Amino acid sequence: CSVLRGTSGRDEQFF.

The chain is built from TRBV9 and TRBJ2-3; perhaps TRBD2 as D (5 bases). Germline V CDR1 and CDR2: SGDLS, YYNGEE. This CDR3 region has 14 residues. Deletions cut 4 bases from V and 4 bases from J, with 13 bases between. DNA of the CDR3: TGTGCCAGCAGCTTCGAGGGTGGGGCAGATACGCAGTATTTT. Its translation: CASSFEGGADTQYF.

CDR3 DNA sequence: TGTGCCAGCAGCTACGGGGTTAGCTCCTACAATGAGCAGTTCTTC. Residues: CASSYGVSSYNEQFF. The chain links TRBV7-2 to TRBJ2-1; D perhaps matches TRBD2 (5 bases). The CDR3 has 15 residues. Trimming took off 4 bases at V and 0 bases at J, with 10 bases between the two ends. The germline CDR1 and CDR2 sequences are SGHTA and FQGNSA.

The chain recombines TRBV11-2 with TRBJ2-1, with D perhaps given as TRBD1 or TRBD2 (5 bases each). Looked up from germline, CDR1 is SGHAT and CDR2 is FQNNGV. The CDR3 loop spans 15 amino acids. The ends were cut back, 2 bases at V and 5 bases at J, with 13 bases in the middle. The CDR3 DNA reads TGTGCCAGCAGCTTATGGGGGAAGGAGGACAATGAGCAGTTCTTC. As protein: CASSLWGKEDNEQFF.

This chain joins TRBV4-1 and TRBJ2-7; 9 bases agree with TRBD2. The CDR3 sequence is 15 residues long. The germline gives CDR1 MGHRA, CDR2 YSYEKL. Trimming removed 8 bases from V and 6 bases from J; junction bases left unmatched: 14. The CDR3 nucleotides read TGCGCCAGCGCGTCCGCGACTAGCGGCCTCGCCGAGCAGTACTTC. Translated: CASASATSGLAEQYF.

The genes are TRBV6-5 and TRBJ2-5, with a possible D match to TRBD2 (5 bases). The germline V gene encodes CDR1 MNHEY and CDR2 SVGAGI. CDR3 length: 16 amino acids. V was pared by 4 bases and J by 2 bases, with 17 bases between. The CDR3 coding sequence is TGTGCCAGCAGTTCACTTAGCGAGACCCTTCAAGAGACCCAGTACTTC. Translated, it gives CASSSLSETLQETQYF.

This clone has just a few counts. The V call is TRBV19, the J call TRBJ1-5; D remains unclear. Germline lookup yields CDR1 LNHDA and CDR2 SQIVND (reference sequence). The ends were cut back, 2 bases at V and 5 bases at J, with 10 bases in the middle. The CDR3 has 14 amino acids. CDR3 protein: CASSIMGKHQPQHF. CDR3 DNA sequence: TGTGCCAGTAGTATAATGGGGAAACATCAGCCCCAGCATTTT. Variable domain in full (rest from reference TRBV19 and TRBJ1-5): DGGITQSPKYLFRKEGQNVTLSCEQNLNHDAMYWYRQDPGQGLRLIYYSQIVNDFQKGDIAEGYSVSREKKESFPLTVTSAQKNPTAFYLCASSIMGKHQPQHFGDGTRLSIL.

The V and J genes are TRBV7-9 and TRBJ2-1; D remains ambiguous. CDR1 and CDR2 (germline): SEHNR, FQNEAQ (reference sequence). The CDR3 runs 11 residues. With 11 bases removed from V and 9 bases from J, the gap between germline ends came to 14 bases. The CDR3: CASHTDSEQFF. CDR3 in DNA: TGTGCCTCTCACACCGACTCTGAGCAGTTCTTC. The full variable domain, completed using reference TRBV7-9 and TRBJ2-1, is DTGVSQNPRHKITKRGQNVTFRCDPISEHNRLYWYRQTLGQGPEFLTYFQNEAQLEKSRLLSDRFSAERPKGSFSTLEIQRTEQGDSAMYLCASHTDSEQFFGPGTRLTVL.

Worth noting for this clone: The same CDR3 is also encoded by other DNA sequences in this sample. The chain links TRBV7-9 to TRBJ1-2; D uncertain. V was trimmed by 0 bases and J by 2 bases, leaving 7 bases between them. Germline V gene data show CDR1 as SEHNR and CDR2 as FQNEAQ (reference sequence). CDR3 length: 14 amino acids. CDR3 region: CASSLAGSNYGYTF. The CDR3 coding sequence is TGTGCCAGCAGCTTAGCTGGGTCCAACTATGGCTACACCTTC. The variable domain in full, completed from reference TRBV7-9 and TRBJ1-2, reads DTGVSQNPRHKITKRGQNVTFRCDPISEHNRLYWYRQTLGQGPEFLTYFQNEAQLEKSRLLSDRFSAERPKGSFSTLEIQRTEQGDSAMYLCASSLAGSNYGYTFGSGTRLTVV.

The V and J genes are TRBV7-9 and TRBJ1-1, with D uncertain. V shed 5 bases and J shed 5 bases, with 9 bases lying between them. Germline V gene lookup returns CDR1 SEHNR and CDR2 FQNEAQ (reference sequence). There are 12 residues in the CDR3. CDR3 region: CASSPVRTEAFF. In DNA form, the CDR3 reads TGTGCCAGCAGCCCGGTCAGGACTGAAGCTTTCTTT.

This sequence joins TRBV20-1 and TRBJ1-2; D remains unclear. V was clipped by 8 bases and J by 6 bases, with 7 bases between them. The CDR3 loop spans 9 amino acids. Germline values: CDR1 DFQATT, CDR2 SNEGSKA (reference sequence). The CDR3 reads CSTVDGYTF. As DNA, the CDR3 is TGCAGTACGGTGGATGGCTACACCTTC.

V usage is TRBV5-4 and J usage is TRBJ2-3; perhaps D is TRBD1 or TRBD2 (5 bases each). The V end lost 2 bases, the J end lost 6 bases, and 16 bases lay between the germline ends. Per germline, CDR1 SGHNT and CDR2 YYREEE (reference sequence). The length of the CDR3 is 15 residues. The CDR3, as DNA: TGTGCCAGCAGCTTTCTTCTGGGGGAGCATGATACGCAGTATTTT. Its protein is CASSFLLGEHDTQYF.

The chain employs TRBV7-3 and TRBJ1-1; D unresolved. Germline V gene sequence: CDR1 SGHTA, CDR2 FQGTGA. Trimming took 5 bases from V and 4 from J, leaving 11 bases between them. The CDR3 has 13 amino acids. The CDR3 DNA sequence: TGTGCCAGCAGCCGTTCCCGGGGCACTGAAGCTTTCTTT. Encoded protein: CASSRSRGTEAFF.

The gene calls are TRBV7-9 and TRBJ2-3, with no clear D. The CDR3 has 13 residues. Germline-derived CDR1 and CDR2 are SEHNR and FQNEAQ (reference sequence). Deletions cut 5 bases from V and 4 bases from J, with 10 bases between. The CDR3 protein is CASSAESPDTQYF. CDR3 bases: TGTGCCAGCAGCGCGGAGTCCCCAGATACGCAGTATTTT.

The chain joins TRBV4-1 to TRBJ2-7, with 9 bases that match TRBD2. The CDR3 has 15 residues. Germline lookup yields CDR1 MGHRA and CDR2 YSYEKL. Trimming at V came to 3 bases and at J to 3 bases, leaving 6 bases not matched to a gene. This CDR3 is CASSQPLAGVYEQYF. The CDR3 DNA follows: TGCGCCAGCAGCCAGCCACTAGCGGGCGTCTACGAGCAGTACTTC.